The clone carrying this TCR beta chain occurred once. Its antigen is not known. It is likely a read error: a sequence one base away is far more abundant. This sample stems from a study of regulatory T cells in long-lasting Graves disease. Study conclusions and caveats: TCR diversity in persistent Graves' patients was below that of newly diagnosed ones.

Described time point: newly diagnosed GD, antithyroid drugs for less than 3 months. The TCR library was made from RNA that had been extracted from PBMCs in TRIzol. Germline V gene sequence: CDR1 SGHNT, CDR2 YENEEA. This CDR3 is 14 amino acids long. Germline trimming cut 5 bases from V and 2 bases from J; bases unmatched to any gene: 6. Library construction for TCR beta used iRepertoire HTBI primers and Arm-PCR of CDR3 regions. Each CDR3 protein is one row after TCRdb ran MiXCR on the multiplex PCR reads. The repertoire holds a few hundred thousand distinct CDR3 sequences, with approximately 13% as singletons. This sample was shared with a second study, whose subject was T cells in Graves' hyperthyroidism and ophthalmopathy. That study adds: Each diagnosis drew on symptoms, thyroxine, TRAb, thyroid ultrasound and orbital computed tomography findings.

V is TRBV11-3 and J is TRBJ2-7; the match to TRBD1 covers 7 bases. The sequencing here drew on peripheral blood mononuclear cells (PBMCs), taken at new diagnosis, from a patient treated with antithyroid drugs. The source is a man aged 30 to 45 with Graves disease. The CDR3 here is CASSVTGKPYEQYF. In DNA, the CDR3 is TGTGCCAGCAGCGTGACAGGGAAACCCTACGAGCAGTACTTC.